This T cell receptor beta chain came from a study of CD8+ T cells in alopecia areata. Study details: Treatment with tofacitinib (6 to 18 months) was followed by 6 months off drug. General study results and limits: Relative to normal scalp, lesional scalp, especially alopecia totalis/universalis, showed higher clonality.

RNA was isolated and reverse transcribed to cDNA, the sequencing template. Libraries were prepared by immunoSEQ multiplex PCR; TCRdb keeps only in-frame clonotypes and omits some of them. Seen here are roughly 140,000 clones, 51% observed once, and the top ten hold 0.95% to 1%. From PBMCs, CD4+ and CD8+ T cells were sorted. Remarks on this clone: The antigen is not known.

The source material was CD4+ T cells sorted from blood, sampled at week 0. The sequence was collected from a human donor with alopecia areata.

CDR3 sequence: CSVGGVRWKTDTQYF. The CDR3 bases are TGCAGCGTTGGGGGGGTCAGGTGGAAGACAGATACGCAGTATTTT. The V and J genes are TRBV29-1 and TRBJ2-3; TRBD2 is a possible D gene (6 bases). Germline values: CDR1 SQVTM, CDR2 ANQGSEA. The ends were cut back, 4 bases at V and 3 bases at J, with 17 bases in the middle. This CDR3 is built from 15 residues.